This entry concerns a single TCR beta chain. This clone was seen once. Its antigen has not been determined. The input lacks base qualities; no much larger clone sits a single base away. Participants in the prospective study were enrolled through a virtual design, were aged about 18 to 100 years, and lived in 24 United States geographic areas. Cohort assignment in the prospective study relied on participant-reported clinical history from a screening survey and a study questionnaire. ImmuneRACE Cohort 3 recovered participants were defined by two consecutive negative NP/OP PCR tests, healthcare professional clearance, or symptom resolution. In the prospective study, mobile phlebotomists collected whole blood, serum and a nasopharyngeal or oropharyngeal swab from each participant. Prospective study participants could optionally give additional blood draws and questionnaires over an approximately 2-month period. Before DNA extraction, blood samples from the prospective study were shipped at room temperature or frozen.

The junction shows trimming of 3 bases on V and 2 bases on J, plus 17 bases between the germline ends. In the germline V gene (reference sequence), CDR1 corresponds to DFQATT and CDR2 to SNEGSKA. Counted from cysteine to phenylalanine, this CDR3 has 16 amino acids. Only the CDR3 DNA is retained, 48 bases long and in frame from the first base. The source of the sample is a study of blood T cell repertoires in COVID-19 (dated by TCRdb to 2018 to 2021). General notes on the study: Samples from collaborators originated in the United States, Italy and Spain and spanned both the acute and convalescent phases of COVID-19. The material from the prospective study consisted of cDNA or gDNA derived from T cells, B-cell-depleted T cells, or PBMCs. Where available, HLA class I and class II types were obtained from metadata supplied by the sample provider rather than from assay-based typing. The sample metadata nearly always contained a de-identified subject ID, COVID-19 status, age in years and sex. The samples were drawn from the first 160 participants of the ongoing ImmuneRACE study and from some 1,300 subjects provided by 6 global collaborators. Deeply sampled blood TCRbeta repertoires from subjects exposed to, actively infected with, or recovered from COVID-19 were included in the dataset. The repertoires were released in a freely available public database intended as a resource for research on the immune response to SARS-CoV-2.

TCRbeta CDR3 regions were amplified from genomic DNA using the immunoSEQ Assay, a bias-controlled multiplex PCR. Per the source publication's procedure: The number of nucleated cells in each sample was estimated by amplification of reference gene primers within the assay. To quantify the absolute abundance of each unique TCRbeta CDR3 rearrangement, sequence reads were collapsed and filtered. Productive Simpson clonality was computed per sample as the square root of Simpson's diversity index over productive rearrangements. The table comes from immuneACCESS by way of TCRdb, which keeps in-frame sequences with V and J called. Part of the clones is missing from these tables; in studies checked, under half for an unresolved V gene and the rest for unknown reasons. Clone size and V and J calls were adopted from that table, with D and trimming inferred from the DNA. The sample records 200,000 to 250,000 clones, more than 85% of which are singletons. The ten most abundant clones make up about 1.6% of the sample.

Broad study findings and their caveats: How much clinical and demographic metadata was included differed by source and by participant, and the metadata was provided uncurated.

This receptor was obtained from a woman in her forties or fifties who had recovered from COVID-19. The rearrangement combines TRBV20-1 with TRBJ2-1; a weak D assignment points to TRBD2 (5 bases agree). Sequenced input: PBMCs or T cells enriched from blood (not recorded which). The CDR3 reads CSASTLLASPYNEQFF. The nucleotides are TGCAGTGCTAGTACCCTGCTAGCTAGTCCCTACAATGAGCAGTTCTTC.